This TCR beta chain was observed in a study of CXCR3-negative and CXCR3-positive naive CD8 T cells. The CDR3 is 15 amino acids. CDR1 is SGHTA and CDR2 is FQGNSA in the germline V gene. CD45RO-CCR7+CD27+CD95- cells counted as naive CD8+ T cells. It was by 5' RACE with UMI labels that the TRB cDNA libraries were prepared. From its re-call of the 5' RACE reads, TCRdb lists each CDR3 protein once, without DNA. The table for this sample gives some 66,000 distinct CDR3 sequences. Sequenced sample: naive CXCR3- CD8+ T cells from blood. The sample's subset: CD45RO-CCR7+CD27+CD95- naive CD8+ T cells lacking CXCR3 (TNR3-). This clonotype was obtained from a human donor in good health. Some clones in this sample may be carry-over from other donors' samples. This sequence joins TRBV7-2 and TRBJ2-7; the D call of TRBD1 rests on TCRdb alone, since no DNA is present to check it. CDR3 sequence reads: CASSPRGRGSYEQYF.